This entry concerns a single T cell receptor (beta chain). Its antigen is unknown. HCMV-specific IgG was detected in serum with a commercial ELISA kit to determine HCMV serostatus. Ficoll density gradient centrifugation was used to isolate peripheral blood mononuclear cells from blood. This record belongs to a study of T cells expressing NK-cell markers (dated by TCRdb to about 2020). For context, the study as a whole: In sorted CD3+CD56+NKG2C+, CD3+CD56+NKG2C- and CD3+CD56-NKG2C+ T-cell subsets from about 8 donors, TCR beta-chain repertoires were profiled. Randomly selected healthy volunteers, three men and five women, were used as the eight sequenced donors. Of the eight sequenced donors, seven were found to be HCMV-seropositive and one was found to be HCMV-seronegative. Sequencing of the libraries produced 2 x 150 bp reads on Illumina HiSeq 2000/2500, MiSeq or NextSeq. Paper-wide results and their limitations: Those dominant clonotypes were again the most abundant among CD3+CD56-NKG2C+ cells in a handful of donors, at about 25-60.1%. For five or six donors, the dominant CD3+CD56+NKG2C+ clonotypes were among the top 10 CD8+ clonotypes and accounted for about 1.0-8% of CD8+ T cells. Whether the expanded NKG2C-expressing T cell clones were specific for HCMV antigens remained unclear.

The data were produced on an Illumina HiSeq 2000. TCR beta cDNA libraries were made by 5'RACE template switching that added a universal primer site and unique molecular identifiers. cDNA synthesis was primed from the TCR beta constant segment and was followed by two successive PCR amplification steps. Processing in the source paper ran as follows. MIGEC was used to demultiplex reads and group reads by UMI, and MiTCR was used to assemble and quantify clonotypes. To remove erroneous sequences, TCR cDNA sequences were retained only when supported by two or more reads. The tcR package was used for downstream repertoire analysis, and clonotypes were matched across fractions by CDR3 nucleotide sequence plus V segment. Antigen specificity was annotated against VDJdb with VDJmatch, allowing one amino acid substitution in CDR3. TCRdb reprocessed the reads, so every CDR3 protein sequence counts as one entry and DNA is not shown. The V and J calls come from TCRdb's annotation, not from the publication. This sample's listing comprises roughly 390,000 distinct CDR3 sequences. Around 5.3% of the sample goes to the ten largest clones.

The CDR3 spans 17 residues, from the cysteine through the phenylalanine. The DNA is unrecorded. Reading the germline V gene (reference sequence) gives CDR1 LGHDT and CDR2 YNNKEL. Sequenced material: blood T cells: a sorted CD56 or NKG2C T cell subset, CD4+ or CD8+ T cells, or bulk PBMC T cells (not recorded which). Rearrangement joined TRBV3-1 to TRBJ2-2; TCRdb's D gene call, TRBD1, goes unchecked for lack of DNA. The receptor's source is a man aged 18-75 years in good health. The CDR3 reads CASSPESRGRNTGELFF.